The T cell receptor (beta chain) under discussion was sequenced for a study of T cell repertoires in cytomegalovirus infection. Across the study: Both CMV infection and a matching HLA type were indicated by public TCR beta signatures.

A single record per CDR3 protein comes from TCRdb applying MiXCR to the reads. The table lists nearly 700,000 distinct CDR3 sequences, about 30% of them singletons, with approximately 18% in the top ten. Unmatched junction bases numbered 9, after V lost 6 bases and J lost 4 bases. The CDR3 runs 16 residues. The germline V gene encodes CDR1 MNHEY and CDR2 SVGAGI. As regards this clonotype: Its target is not known.

Study-level findings and limits: The response measured ex vivo was dominated by TCR beta clonotypes (HLA-C-restricted and CMV-specific).

The material sequenced was cultured PBMCs, taken from culture after CMV antigen stimulation. The TCR sequence derives from a human donor in good health (CMV status not recorded). Some clones in this sample may be carry-over from other donors' samples. V and J are TRBV6-5 and TRBJ2-1, with 10 bases lining up with TRBD1. The CDR3 DNA is TGTGCCAGCAGACATGGGACAGGGGTCCTTTACAATGAGCAGTTCTTC. Encoded protein: CASRHGTGVLYNEQFF.